This is a list of T cell receptor beta chains from one sample in a study of blood T cells in healthy people across ages. TCRdb independently ran MiXCR on the 5' RACE reads; one entry per CDR3 protein. There are some 700,000 distinct CDR3 sequences in the sample; roughly 47% occur only once, and roughly 19% lies in the top ten. Sequencing was carried out using blood. These receptors came from a woman aged 60-75 years in good health. Each CDR3 is given with its conserved first and last residue. A D gene is named only where the DNA matches it firmly. Clone size is not always given. Where it is, it says once, few, many or a class for expanded clones.

D gene: NA; J gene: TRBJ2-5; clone size: many; V gene: TRBV7-2; CDR3 protein: CASSPPNQGIRETQYF; CDR3 DNA: TGTGCCAGCAGCCCCCCAAACCAGGGTATACGCGAGACCCAGTACTTC
D gene: NA; J gene: TRBJ2-7; clone size: many; V gene: TRBV7-9; CDR3 protein: CASSLADSTYEQYF; CDR3 DNA: TGTGCCAGCAGCTTAGCGGACAGCACCTACGAGCAGTACTTC
D gene: NA; J gene: TRBJ2-6; clone size: NA; V gene: TRBV7-8; CDR3 protein: CASSPHRSSGANVLTF; CDR3 DNA: TGTGCCAGCAGCCCGCACCGTAGCTCTGGGGCCAACGTCCTGACTTTC
D gene: NA; J gene: TRBJ2-2; clone size: NA; V gene: TRBV5-1; CDR3 protein: CASSLTGSSTGELFF; CDR3 DNA: TGCGCCAGCAGCTTGACAGGGTCGTCCACCGGGGAGCTGTTTTTT
D gene: TRBD2; J gene: TRBJ2-7; clone size: NA; V gene: TRBV20-1; CDR3 protein: CSAIQLAGGDEQYF; CDR3 DNA: TGCAGTGCTATCCAACTAGCGGGAGGGGACGAGCAGTACTTC
D gene: NA; J gene: TRBJ1-5; clone size: NA; V gene: TRBV2; CDR3 protein: CASSRETGSVQPQHF; CDR3 DNA: TGTGCCAGCAGTCGAGAAACAGGGTCCGTCCAGCCCCAGCATTTT
D gene: TRBD2; J gene: TRBJ2-7; clone size: few; V gene: TRBV20-1; CDR3 protein: CSARVPAGIFYEQYF; CDR3 DNA: TGCAGTGCTAGAGTCCCAGCGGGGATATTTTACGAGCAGTACTTC
D gene: TRBD1; J gene: TRBJ2-3; clone size: many; V gene: TRBV29-1; CDR3 protein: CSVGGQGADGTDTQYF; CDR3 DNA: TGCAGCGTTGGAGGGCAGGGGGCGGACGGCACAGATACGCAGTATTTT
D gene: NA; J gene: TRBJ1-5; clone size: few; V gene: TRBV9; CDR3 protein: CASSVGTGPPQHF; CDR3 DNA: TGTGCCAGCAGCGTAGGGACGGGGCCGCCCCAGCATTTT
D gene: TRBD1; J gene: TRBJ2-7; clone size: once; V gene: TRBV28; CDR3 protein: CASSSRDRASYEQYF; CDR3 DNA: TGTGCCAGCAGTTCCCGGGACAGGGCCTCCTACGAGCAGTACTTC
D gene: NA; J gene: TRBJ2-1; clone size: NA; V gene: TRBV4-1; CDR3 protein: CASSRDPRNGEQFF; CDR3 DNA: TGCGCCAGCAGCCGAGATCCCAGAAATGGCGAGCAGTTCTTC
D gene: TRBD2; J gene: TRBJ2-1; clone size: few; V gene: TRBV7-9; CDR3 protein: CASSWPGTSGGVRNEQFF; CDR3 DNA: TGTGCCAGCAGCTGGCCCGGGACTAGCGGGGGGGTCCGGAATGAGCAGTTCTTC
D gene: NA; J gene: TRBJ2-2; clone size: NA; V gene: TRBV20-1; CDR3 protein: CSVLGRNTGELFF; CDR3 DNA: TGCAGTGTCCTGGGACGCAACACCGGGGAGCTGTTTTTT
D gene: TRBD2; J gene: TRBJ2-7; clone size: NA; V gene: TRBV12-3/TRBV12-4; CDR3 protein: CASSFYGTSGRNYGQYF; CDR3 DNA: TGTGCCAGCAGTTTTTATGGGACTAGCGGACGTAACTACGGGCAGTACTTC
D gene: NA; J gene: TRBJ2-7; clone size: NA; V gene: TRBV7-2; CDR3 protein: CASSLVFEGSLHEQYF; CDR3 DNA: TGTGCCAGCAGCTTAGTGTTTGAGGGATCCTTACACGAGCAGTACTTC
D gene: TRBD2; J gene: TRBJ2-1; clone size: NA; V gene: TRBV11-2; CDR3 protein: CASSLTSGGASNNEQFF; CDR3 DNA: TGTGCCAGCAGCTTAACTAGCGGGGGCGCCTCAAACAATGAGCAGTTCTTC
D gene: NA; J gene: TRBJ1-4; clone size: few; V gene: TRBV3-1; CDR3 protein: CASSLQAGSTNEKLFF; CDR3 DNA: TGTGCCAGCAGCCTCCAGGCAGGGTCAACTAATGAAAAACTGTTTTTT
D gene: NA; J gene: TRBJ1-6; clone size: NA; V gene: TRBV29-1; CDR3 protein: CSVSFGLDNSPLHF; CDR3 DNA: TGCAGCGTCTCGTTTGGATTAGATAATTCACCCCTCCACTTT
D gene: TRBD1; J gene: TRBJ1-2; clone size: NA; V gene: TRBV6-1; CDR3 protein: CASKIRQGEGGYTF; CDR3 DNA: TGTGCCAGCAAGATAAGACAGGGAGAAGGTGGCTACACCTTC
D gene: TRBD1; J gene: TRBJ1-1; clone size: NA; V gene: TRBV27; CDR3 protein: CASSFVGQGKDNTEAFF; CDR3 DNA: TGTGCCAGCAGTTTTGTGGGACAGGGGAAGGATAACACTGAAGCTTTCTTT
D gene: NA; J gene: TRBJ2-5; clone size: NA; V gene: TRBV10-3; CDR3 protein: CAISGGQETQYF; CDR3 DNA: TGTGCCATCAGTGGGGGGCAAGAGACCCAGTACTTC
D gene: NA; J gene: TRBJ2-3; clone size: NA; V gene: TRBV21-1; CDR3 protein: CASRRKGVATQYF; CDR3 DNA: TGTGCCAGCAGGCGAAAGGGGGTCGCTACGCAGTATTTT
D gene: TRBD1; J gene: TRBJ1-2; clone size: few; V gene: TRBV7-3; CDR3 protein: CASSLKGQGGYTF; CDR3 DNA: TGTGCCAGCAGCTTAAAGGGACAGGGTGGCTACACCTTC
D gene: TRBD1; J gene: TRBJ2-4; clone size: NA; V gene: TRBV9; CDR3 protein: CASSPRDRELAKNIQYF; CDR3 DNA: TGTGCCAGCAGCCCCCGGGACAGGGAGCTAGCCAAAAACATTCAGTACTTC
D gene: NA; J gene: TRBJ1-1; clone size: NA; V gene: TRBV7-9; CDR3 protein: CASQGQGSTEAFF; CDR3 DNA: TGTGCCAGCCAGGGTCAGGGCAGCACTGAAGCTTTCTTT
D gene: NA; J gene: TRBJ2-6; clone size: NA; V gene: TRBV9; CDR3 protein: CASSVVSHGTNVLTF; CDR3 DNA: TGTGCCAGCAGCGTAGTGAGTCATGGGACCAACGTCCTGACTTTC
D gene: TRBD1; J gene: TRBJ1-2; clone size: few; V gene: TRBV2; CDR3 protein: CASSSGTASRLYGYTF; CDR3 DNA: TGTGCCAGCAGCTCCGGGACAGCCTCTAGGCTTTATGGCTACACCTTC
D gene: NA; J gene: TRBJ2-1; clone size: NA; V gene: TRBV29-1; CDR3 protein: CSVSIGQGGGEQFF; CDR3 DNA: TGCAGCGTTTCTATTGGACAGGGAGGGGGTGAGCAGTTCTTC
D gene: NA; J gene: TRBJ1-5; clone size: NA; V gene: TRBV3-1; CDR3 protein: CASSQADGQPQHF; CDR3 DNA: TGTGCCAGCAGCCAAGCGGACGGGCAGCCCCAGCATTTT